This T cell receptor (beta chain) derives from a study of OX40 agonist ivuxolimab in advanced cancers. J gave up 8 bases and V 0 bases, and 16 bases lay outside the gene matches. The CDR3 covers 19 residues. Germline values: CDR1 SSHAT, CDR2 FNYEAQ (reference sequence). Generated by immunoSEQ multiplex PCR, the TCRdb table keeps only in-frame clones and is missing some. This sample has roughly 65,000 clones, with roughly nine tenths found just once. The sequencing here drew on CD4+ or CD8+ T cells sorted from blood, taken in a trial of the OX40 agonist ivuxolimab. The receptor comes from an adult with an advanced solid tumor such as melanoma, head and neck, liver or kidney cancer. This sequence joins TRBV7-7 and TRBJ2-1, with 10 bases lining up with TRBD2. CDR3 coding DNA: TGTGCCAGCAGCTTAGCGCCCGAGGACTTAGCGGGAGGTCACGATGAGCAGTTCTTC. Its protein is CASSLAPEDLAGGHDEQFF.